Sequencing of this T cell receptor beta chain was carried out in a study of T cell changes during pregnancy in multiple sclerosis. This CDR3 has 16 residues. The V gene lost 3 bases and the J gene lost 2 bases, with 16 bases spanning the gap. Germline assignment: CDR1 MDHEN and CDR2 SYDVKM. Method: immunoSEQ multiplex PCR; TCRdb's copy keeps in-frame clones and lacks some. The sample contains 75,000 to 95,000 clones, approximately 90% of which appear only once. Material: peripheral blood, obtained in the first trimester of pregnancy. The rearrangement links TRBV28 to TRBJ1-1; tentative D call: TRBD1 (6 bases). The source of this sequence is a female donor in good health, enrolled as a control in a pregnancy study. This CDR3 reads CASSLGALTLNTEAFF. DNA for the CDR3: TGTGCCAGCAGTTTGGGGGCCCTTACATTAAACACTGAAGCTTTCTTT.